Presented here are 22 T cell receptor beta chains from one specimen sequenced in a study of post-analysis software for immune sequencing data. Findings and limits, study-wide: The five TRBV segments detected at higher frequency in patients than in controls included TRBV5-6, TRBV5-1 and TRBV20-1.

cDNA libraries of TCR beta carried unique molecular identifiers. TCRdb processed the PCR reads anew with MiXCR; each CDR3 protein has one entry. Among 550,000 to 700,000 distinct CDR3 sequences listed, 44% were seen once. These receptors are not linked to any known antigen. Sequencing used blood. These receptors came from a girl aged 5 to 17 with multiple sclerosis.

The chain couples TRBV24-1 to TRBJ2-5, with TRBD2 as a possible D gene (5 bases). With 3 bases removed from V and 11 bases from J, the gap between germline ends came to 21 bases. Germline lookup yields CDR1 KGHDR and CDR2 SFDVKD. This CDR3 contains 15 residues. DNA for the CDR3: TGTGCCACCAGTGATGGAGTTGTTCTTCGGGGAGAGCAGTACTTC. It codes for CATSDGVVLRGEQYF.

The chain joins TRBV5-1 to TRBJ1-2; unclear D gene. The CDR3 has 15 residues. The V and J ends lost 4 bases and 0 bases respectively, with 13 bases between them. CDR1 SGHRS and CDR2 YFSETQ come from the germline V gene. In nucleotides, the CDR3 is TGCGCCAGCAGCCCACTGCAGAGTACTAACTATGGCTACACCTTC. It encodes CASSPLQSTNYGYTF.

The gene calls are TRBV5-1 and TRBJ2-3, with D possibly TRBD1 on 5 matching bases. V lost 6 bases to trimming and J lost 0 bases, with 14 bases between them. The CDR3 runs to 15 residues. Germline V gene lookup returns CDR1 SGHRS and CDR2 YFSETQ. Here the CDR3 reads CASTSDRPSTDTQYF. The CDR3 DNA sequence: TGCGCCAGCACCTCCGACAGACCTAGCACAGATACGCAGTATTTT.

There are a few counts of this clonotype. This CDR3 reads CASSVDVAGGPFEQYF. The CDR3, as DNA: TGTGCCAGCAGCGTAGACGTAGCGGGGGGGCCTTTTGAGCAGTACTTC. The chain carries TRBV9 and TRBJ2-5; 11 bases match TRBD2. V shed 0 bases and J 11 bases; nucleotides not matched to a gene: 12. Germline V CDR1 and CDR2: SGDLS, YYNGEE. The CDR3 has 16 amino acids.

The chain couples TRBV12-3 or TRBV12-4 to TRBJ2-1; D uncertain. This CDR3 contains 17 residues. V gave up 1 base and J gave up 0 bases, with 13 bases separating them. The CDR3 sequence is CASSLVGLVGSYNEQFF. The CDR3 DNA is TGTGCCAGCAGTTTAGTCGGCCTAGTTGGCTCCTACAATGAGCAGTTCTTC.

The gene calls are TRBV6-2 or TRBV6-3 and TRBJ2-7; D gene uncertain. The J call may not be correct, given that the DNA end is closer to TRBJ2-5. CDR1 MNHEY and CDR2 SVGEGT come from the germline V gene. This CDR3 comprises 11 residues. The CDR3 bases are TGTGCCAGCGGTGGGGAAGAGACCCAGTACTTC. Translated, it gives CASGGEETQYF.

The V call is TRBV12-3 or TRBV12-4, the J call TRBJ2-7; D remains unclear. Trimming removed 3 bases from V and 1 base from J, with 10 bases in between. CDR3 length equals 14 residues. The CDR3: CASSFDWESYEQYF. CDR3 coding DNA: TGTGCCAGCAGTTTTGATTGGGAATCCTACGAGCAGTACTTC.

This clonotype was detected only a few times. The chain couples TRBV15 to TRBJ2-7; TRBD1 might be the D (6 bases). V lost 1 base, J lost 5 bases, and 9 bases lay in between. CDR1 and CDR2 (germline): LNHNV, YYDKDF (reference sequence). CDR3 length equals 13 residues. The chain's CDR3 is CATSRGRQDEQYF. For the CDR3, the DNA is TGTGCCACCAGCAGAGGTAGACAGGACGAGCAGTACTTC.

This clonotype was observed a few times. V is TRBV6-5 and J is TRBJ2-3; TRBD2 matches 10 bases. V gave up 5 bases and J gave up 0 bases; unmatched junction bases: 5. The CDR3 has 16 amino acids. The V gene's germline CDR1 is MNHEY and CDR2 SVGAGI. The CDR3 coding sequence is TGTGCCAGCAGTCGGCTAGCGGGGGCTAGCACAGATACGCAGTATTTT. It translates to CASSRLAGASTDTQYF.

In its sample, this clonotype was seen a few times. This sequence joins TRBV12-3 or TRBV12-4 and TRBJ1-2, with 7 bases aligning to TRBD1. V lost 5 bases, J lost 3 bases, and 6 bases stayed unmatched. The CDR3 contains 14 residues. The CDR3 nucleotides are TGTGCCAGCAGTCGCTACCAGGGGGACTATGGCTACACCTTC. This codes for CASSRYQGDYGYTF.

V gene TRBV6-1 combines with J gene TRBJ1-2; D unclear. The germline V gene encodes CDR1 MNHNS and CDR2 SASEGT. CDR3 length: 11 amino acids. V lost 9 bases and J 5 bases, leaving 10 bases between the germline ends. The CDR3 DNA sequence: TGTGCCAGTCGACATGAATATGGCTACACCTTC. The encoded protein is CASRHEYGYTF.

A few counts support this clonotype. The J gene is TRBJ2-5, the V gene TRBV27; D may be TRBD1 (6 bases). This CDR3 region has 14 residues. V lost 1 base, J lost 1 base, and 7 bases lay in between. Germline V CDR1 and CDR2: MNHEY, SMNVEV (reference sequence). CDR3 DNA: TGTGCCAGCAGTTTATTGGGGGCCCAAGAGACCCAGTACTTC. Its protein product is CASSLLGAQETQYF.

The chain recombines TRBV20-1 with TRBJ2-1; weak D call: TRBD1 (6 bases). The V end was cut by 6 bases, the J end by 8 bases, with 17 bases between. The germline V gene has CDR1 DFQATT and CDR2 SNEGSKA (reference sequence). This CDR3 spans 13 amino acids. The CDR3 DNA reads TGCAGTGCCAAACTCAGGGGTTCGGATGAGCAGTTCTTC. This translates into CSAKLRGSDEQFF.

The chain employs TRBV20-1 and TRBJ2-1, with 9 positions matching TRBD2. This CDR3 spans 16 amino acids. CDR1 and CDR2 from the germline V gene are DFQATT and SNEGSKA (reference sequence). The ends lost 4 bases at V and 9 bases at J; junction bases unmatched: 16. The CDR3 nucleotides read TGCAGTGCTAAGAAGGGTGGCTCACGACTAGCGGTTGAGCAGTTCTTC. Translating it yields CSAKKGGSRLAVEQFF.

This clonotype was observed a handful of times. CDR3 nucleotides: TGTGCCAGCAGTTTATCGACGGGACAGGGGGCAGGGGTTAATGAAAAACTGTTTTTT. Protein product: CASSLSTGQGAGVNEKLFF. The chain employs TRBV27 and TRBJ1-4; 12 nucleotides match TRBD1. V was clipped by 0 bases and J by 4 bases; unmatched bases: 9. The CDR3 is 19 residues long. CDR1 and CDR2 from the germline V gene are MNHEY and SMNVEV (reference sequence).

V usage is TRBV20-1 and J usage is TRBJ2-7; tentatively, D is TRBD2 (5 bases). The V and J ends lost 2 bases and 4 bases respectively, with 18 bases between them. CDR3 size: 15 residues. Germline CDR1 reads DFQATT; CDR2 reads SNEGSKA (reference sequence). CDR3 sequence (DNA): TGCAGTGCTAGAAAAAGGAGCGGTCTAAGGTACGAGCAGTACTTC. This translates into CSARKRSGLRYEQYF.

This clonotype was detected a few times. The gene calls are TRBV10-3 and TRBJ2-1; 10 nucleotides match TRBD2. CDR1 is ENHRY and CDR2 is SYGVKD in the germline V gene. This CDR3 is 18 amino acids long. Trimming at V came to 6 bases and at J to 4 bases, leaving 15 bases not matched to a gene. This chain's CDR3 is CAIRPSASGRVRYNEQFF. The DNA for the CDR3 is TGTGCCATCAGGCCGAGTGCCAGCGGGAGGGTCCGATACAATGAGCAGTTCTTC.

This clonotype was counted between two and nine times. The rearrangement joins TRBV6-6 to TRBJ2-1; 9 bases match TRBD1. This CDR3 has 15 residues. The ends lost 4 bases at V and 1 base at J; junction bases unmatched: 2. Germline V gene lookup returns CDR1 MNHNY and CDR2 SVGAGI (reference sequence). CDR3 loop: CASSSQGASYNEQFF. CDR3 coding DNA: TGTGCCAGCAGTTCACAGGGGGCATCCTACAATGAGCAGTTCTTC.

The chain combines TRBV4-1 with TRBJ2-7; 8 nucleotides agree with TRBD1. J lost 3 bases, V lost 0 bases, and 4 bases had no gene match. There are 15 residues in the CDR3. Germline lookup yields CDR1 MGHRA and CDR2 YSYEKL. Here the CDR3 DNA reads TGCGCCAGCAGCCAAGAGTCAGGGGGCTTCTACGAGCAGTACTTC. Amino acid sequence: CASSQESGGFYEQYF.

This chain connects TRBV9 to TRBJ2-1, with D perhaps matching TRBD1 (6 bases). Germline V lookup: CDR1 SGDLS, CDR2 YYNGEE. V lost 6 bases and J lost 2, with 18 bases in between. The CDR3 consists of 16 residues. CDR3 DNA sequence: TGTGCCAGCAATAAACAGGGTCGGGGCGCCTACAATGAGCAGTTCTTC. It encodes CASNKQGRGAYNEQFF.

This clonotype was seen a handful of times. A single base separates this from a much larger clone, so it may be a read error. The DNA for the CDR3 is TGTGCCAGCAGTTATATTAGGTGTGATGGGCAGTACTTC. It encodes CASSYIRCDGQYF. The chain has TRBV12-3 or TRBV12-4 and TRBJ2-5; D is undetermined. CDR3 length: 13 residues. V was trimmed by 4 bases and J by 11 bases, leaving 17 bases between them.

The CDR3 is CASSLRRLNWGTDTQYF. CDR3 sequence (DNA): TGCGCCAGCAGCTTGCGGAGACTCAATTGGGGCACAGATACGCAGTATTTT. The genes are TRBV5-1 and TRBJ2-3; the D is unclear. CDR3 length equals 17 residues. Germline lookup yields CDR1 SGHRS and CDR2 YFSETQ. Trimming shortened V by 1 base and J by 1 base, and 16 bases separated the two germline ends.